This T cell receptor beta chain was obtained from a study of blood T cell repertoires in COVID-19. Background on the study: COVID-19 samples, acute and convalescent, were from the United States, Italy and Spain.

Trimming removed 2 bases from V and 4 bases from J, with 14 bases in between. Germline lookup yields CDR1 MNHNS and CDR2 SASEGT. CDR3 size: 15 residues. Original methodology: Amplification of reference gene primers was used by the study to estimate nucleated cell counts. Method: immunoSEQ multiplex PCR; TCRdb's copy keeps in-frame clones and lacks some. V and J calls and clone size are given by that table; D and trimming were obtained from the DNA. The table has around 86,000 clones, roughly 84% seen once. The sequencing sample was made of peripheral blood. The genes are TRBV6-1 and TRBJ1-2, with D unresolved. This clonotype was obtained from a woman of 80 years or more with acute or convalescent COVID-19. CDR3 coding DNA: TGTGCCAGCAGTGAAAGGCGGGGAGGTGGCTATGGCTACACCTTC. This encodes CASSERRGGGYGYTF.